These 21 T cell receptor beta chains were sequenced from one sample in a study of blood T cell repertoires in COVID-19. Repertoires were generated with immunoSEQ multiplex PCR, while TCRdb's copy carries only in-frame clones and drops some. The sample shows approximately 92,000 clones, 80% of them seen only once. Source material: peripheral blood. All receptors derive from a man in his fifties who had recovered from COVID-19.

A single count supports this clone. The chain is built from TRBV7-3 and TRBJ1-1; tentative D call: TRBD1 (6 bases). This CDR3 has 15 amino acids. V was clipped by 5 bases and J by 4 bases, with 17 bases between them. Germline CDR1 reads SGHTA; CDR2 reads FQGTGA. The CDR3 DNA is TGTGCCAGCAGCCCGGGAGGGGGTTTGGGCACTGAAGCTTTCTTT. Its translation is CASSPGGGLGTEAFF.

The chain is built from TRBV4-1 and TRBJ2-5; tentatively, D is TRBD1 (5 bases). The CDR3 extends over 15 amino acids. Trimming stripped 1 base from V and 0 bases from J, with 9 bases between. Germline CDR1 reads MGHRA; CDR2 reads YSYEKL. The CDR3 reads CASSQGIRDQETQYF. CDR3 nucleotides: TGCGCCAGCAGCCAAGGAATCAGGGACCAAGAGACCCAGTACTTC.

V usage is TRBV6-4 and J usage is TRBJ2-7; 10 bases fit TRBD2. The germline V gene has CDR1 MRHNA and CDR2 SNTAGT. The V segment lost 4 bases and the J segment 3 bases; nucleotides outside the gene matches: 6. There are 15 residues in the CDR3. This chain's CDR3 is CASSGASGSVYEQYF. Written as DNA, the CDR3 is TGTGCCAGCAGTGGGGCTAGCGGGAGTGTCTACGAGCAGTACTTC.

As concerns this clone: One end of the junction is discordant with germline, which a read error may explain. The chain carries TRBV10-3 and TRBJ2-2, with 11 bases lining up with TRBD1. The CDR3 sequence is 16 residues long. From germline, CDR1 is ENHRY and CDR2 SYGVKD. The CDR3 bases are TGTGCCATCAGCGAGTCGGGACAGGGGGACACCGGGGAGCTGTTTTTT. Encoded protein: CAISESGQGDTGELFF.

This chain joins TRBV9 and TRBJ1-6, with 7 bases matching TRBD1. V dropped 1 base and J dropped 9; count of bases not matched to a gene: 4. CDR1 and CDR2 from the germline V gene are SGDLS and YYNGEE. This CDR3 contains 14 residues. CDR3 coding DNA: TGTGCCAGCAGCGTACGACAGGGAGGTTCACCCCTCCACTTT. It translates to CASSVRQGGSPLHF.

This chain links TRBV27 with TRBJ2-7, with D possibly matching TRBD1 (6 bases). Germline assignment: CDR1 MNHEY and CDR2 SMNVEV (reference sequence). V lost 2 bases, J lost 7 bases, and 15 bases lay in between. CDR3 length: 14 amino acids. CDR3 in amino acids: CASSLKQGLGEQYF. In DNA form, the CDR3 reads TGTGCCAGCAGTTTAAAACAGGGTCTGGGTGAGCAGTACTTC.

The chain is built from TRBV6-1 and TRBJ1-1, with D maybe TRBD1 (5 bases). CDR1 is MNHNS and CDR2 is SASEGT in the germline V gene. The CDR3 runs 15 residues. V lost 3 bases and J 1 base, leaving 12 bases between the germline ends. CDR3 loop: CASSDTDRRNTEAFF. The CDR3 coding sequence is TGTGCCAGCAGTGACACCGACAGACGGAACACTGAAGCTTTCTTT.

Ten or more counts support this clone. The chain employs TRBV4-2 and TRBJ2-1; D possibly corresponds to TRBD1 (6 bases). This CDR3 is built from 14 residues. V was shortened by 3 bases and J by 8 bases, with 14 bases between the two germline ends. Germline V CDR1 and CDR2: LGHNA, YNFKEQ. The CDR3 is CASSQGRGVYEQFF. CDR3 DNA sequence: TGTGCCAGCAGCCAGGGCAGGGGTGTGTATGAGCAGTTCTTC.

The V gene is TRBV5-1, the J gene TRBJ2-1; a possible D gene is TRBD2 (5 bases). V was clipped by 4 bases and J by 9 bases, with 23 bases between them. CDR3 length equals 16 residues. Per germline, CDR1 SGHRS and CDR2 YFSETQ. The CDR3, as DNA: TGCGCCAGCAGCCCATCTTCGCAGCTAGCCGAGAGTGAGCAGTTCTTC. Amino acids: CASSPSSQLAESEQFF.

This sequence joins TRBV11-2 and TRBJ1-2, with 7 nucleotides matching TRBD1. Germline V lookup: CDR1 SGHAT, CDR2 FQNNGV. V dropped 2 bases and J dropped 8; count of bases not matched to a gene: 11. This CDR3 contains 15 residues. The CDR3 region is CASSLIRTGQGGYTF. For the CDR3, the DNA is TGTGCCAGCAGCTTAATTAGGACAGGACAAGGAGGCTACACCTTC.

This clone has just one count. This chain's CDR3 is CASSESRIQGITEAFF. The CDR3 nucleotides are TGCGCCAGCAGTGAGTCGAGGATTCAGGGAATCACTGAAGCTTTCTTT. The chain joins TRBV10-1 to TRBJ1-1; maybe TRBD1 (5 bases). V was trimmed by 0 bases and J by 4 bases, leaving 15 bases between them. Germline values: CDR1 WNHNN, CDR2 SYGVQD (reference sequence). The CDR3 consists of 16 residues.

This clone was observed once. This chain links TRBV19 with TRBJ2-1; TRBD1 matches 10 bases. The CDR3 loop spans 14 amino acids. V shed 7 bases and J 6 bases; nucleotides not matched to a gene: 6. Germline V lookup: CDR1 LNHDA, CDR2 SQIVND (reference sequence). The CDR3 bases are TGTGCCAGTATTAAAAGACAGGGGGCCAATGAGCAGTTCTTC. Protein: CASIKRQGANEQFF.

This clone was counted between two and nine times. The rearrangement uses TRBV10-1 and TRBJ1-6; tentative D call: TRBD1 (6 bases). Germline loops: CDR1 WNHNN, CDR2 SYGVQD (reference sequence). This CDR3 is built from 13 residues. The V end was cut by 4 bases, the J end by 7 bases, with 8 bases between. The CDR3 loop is CASSVQGNSPLHF. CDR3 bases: TGCGCCAGCAGTGTTCAGGGGAATTCACCCCTCCACTTT.

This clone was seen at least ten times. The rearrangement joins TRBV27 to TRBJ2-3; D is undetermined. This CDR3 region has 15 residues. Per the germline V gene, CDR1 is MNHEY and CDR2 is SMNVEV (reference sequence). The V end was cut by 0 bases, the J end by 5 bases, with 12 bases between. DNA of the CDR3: TGTGCCAGCAGTTTATCGTCGAATAAACTAGATACGCAGTATTTT. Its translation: CASSLSSNKLDTQYF.

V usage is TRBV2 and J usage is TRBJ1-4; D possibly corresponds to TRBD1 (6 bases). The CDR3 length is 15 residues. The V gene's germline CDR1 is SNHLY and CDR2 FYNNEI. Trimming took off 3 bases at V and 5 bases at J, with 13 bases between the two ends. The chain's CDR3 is CASSDAGGPNEKLFF. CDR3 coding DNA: TGTGCCAGCAGTGATGCGGGGGGCCCAAATGAAAAACTGTTTTTT.

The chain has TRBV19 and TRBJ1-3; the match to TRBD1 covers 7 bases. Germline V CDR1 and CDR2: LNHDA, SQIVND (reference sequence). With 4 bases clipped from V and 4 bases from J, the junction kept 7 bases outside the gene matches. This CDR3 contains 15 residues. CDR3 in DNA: TGTGCCAGTAGTAACAGGGGTTCTGGCGGAAACACCATATATTTT. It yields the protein CASSNRGSGGNTIYF.

In DNA form, the CDR3 reads TGTGCCAGCAGCGCGGACAGGGGGCGCCCGTACTTC. Translation: CASSADRGRPYF. V and J are TRBV7-9 and TRBJ2-7; 11 nucleotides line up with TRBD1. Germline CDR1 SEHNR, CDR2 FQNEAQ (reference sequence). The trim removed 5 bases at V and 12 bases at J, leaving 6 bases unmatched. The CDR3 runs 12 residues. Supplemented by reference TRBV7-9 and TRBJ2-7, the full variable domain reads DTGVSQNPRHKITKRGQNVTFRCDPISEHNRLYWYRQTLGQGPEFLTYFQNEAQLEKSRLLSDRFSAERPKGSFSTLEIQRTEQGDSAMYLCASSADRGRPYFGPGTRLTVT.

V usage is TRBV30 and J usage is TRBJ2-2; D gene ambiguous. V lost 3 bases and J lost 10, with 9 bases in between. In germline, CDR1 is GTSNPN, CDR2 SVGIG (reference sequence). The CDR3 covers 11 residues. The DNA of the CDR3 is TGTGCCTGGAGCCCAAGAGAGGAGCTGTTTTTT. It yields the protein CAWSPREELFF.

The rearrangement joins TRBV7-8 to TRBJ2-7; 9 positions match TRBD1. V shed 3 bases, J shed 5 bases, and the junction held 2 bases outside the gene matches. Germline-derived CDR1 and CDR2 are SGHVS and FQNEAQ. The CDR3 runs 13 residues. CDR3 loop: CASSFGTGNEQYF. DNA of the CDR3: TGTGCCAGCAGCTTCGGGACAGGGAACGAGCAGTACTTC.

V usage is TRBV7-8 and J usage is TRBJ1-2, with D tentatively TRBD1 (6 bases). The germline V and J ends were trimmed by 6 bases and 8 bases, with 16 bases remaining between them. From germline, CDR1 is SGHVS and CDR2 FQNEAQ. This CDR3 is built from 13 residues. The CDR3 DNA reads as TGTGCCAGCAGTAAACAGGGTTTCTACGGCTACACCTTC. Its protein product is CASSKQGFYGYTF.

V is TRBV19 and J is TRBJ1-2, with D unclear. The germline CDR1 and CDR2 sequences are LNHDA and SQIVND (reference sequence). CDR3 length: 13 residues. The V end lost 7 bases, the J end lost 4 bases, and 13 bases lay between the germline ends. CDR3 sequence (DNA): TGTGCCAGTACCCTCGGGCGGGGCTATGGCTACACCTTC. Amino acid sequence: CASTLGRGYGYTF.